A single sample gave rise to the 4 T cell receptor beta chains below, sequenced in a study of response to subunit inactivated influenza vaccine. TCRdb re-analysed the RT-PCR reads in MiXCR, keeping a single row per CDR3 protein. The repertoire holds roughly 700,000 distinct CDR3 sequences, with about 14% as singletons. The sample was PBMCs from blood, taken 14 to 15 days before vaccination. Every receptor here comes from a man aged 45-60 years who received an inactivated influenza vaccine.

The chain combines TRBV6-4 with TRBJ2-2; 12 nucleotides agree with TRBD1. V lost 0 bases, J lost 5 bases, and 16 bases stayed unmatched. The germline V gene has CDR1 MRHNA and CDR2 SNTAGT. This CDR3 contains 21 residues. CDR3 DNA: TGTGCCAGCAGTGACTCGAACGGGACAGGGGGCCTAGGACGGAAAACCGGGGAGCTGTTTTTT. Amino acid sequence: CASSDSNGTGGLGRKTGELFF.

The genes are TRBV19 and TRBJ2-1, with a tentative D call TRBD2 (5 bases). The CDR3 contains 13 residues. The germline CDR1 and CDR2 sequences are LNHDA and SQIVND (reference sequence). V was pared by 5 bases and J by 7 bases, with 12 bases between. The CDR3 sequence is CASSVTRGNEQFF. The CDR3 coding sequence is TGTGCCAGTAGTGTCACGCGAGGGAATGAGCAGTTCTTC. Full variable domain (rest looked up from reference TRBV19 and TRBJ2-1): DGGITQSPKYLFRKEGQNVTLSCEQNLNHDAMYWYRQDPGQGLRLIYYSQIVNDFQKGDIAEGYSVSREKKESFPLTVTSAQKNPTAFYLCASSVTRGNEQFFGPGTRLTVL.

This clonotype was observed at least ten times. The V call is TRBV6-2 or TRBV6-3, the J call TRBJ1-1; no firm D call. The CDR3 consists of 12 residues. The ends were cut back, 7 bases at V and 3 bases at J, with 9 bases in the middle. CDR1 and CDR2 from the germline V gene are MNHEY and SVGEGT. CDR3 sequence: CASNNWDTEAFF. CDR3 nucleotide sequence: TGTGCCAGCAATAATTGGGACACTGAAGCTTTCTTT.

This clonotype was counted only a few times. V usage is TRBV3-1 and J usage is TRBJ2-4, with D hard to call. In germline, CDR1 is LGHDT, CDR2 YNNKEL (reference sequence). The CDR3 loop spans 15 amino acids. Trimming stripped 7 bases from V and 1 base from J, with 14 bases between. This chain's CDR3 is CASTLTAAAKNIQYF. CDR3 coding DNA: TGTGCCAGCACCCTGACCGCGGCGGCCAAAAACATTCAGTACTTC.